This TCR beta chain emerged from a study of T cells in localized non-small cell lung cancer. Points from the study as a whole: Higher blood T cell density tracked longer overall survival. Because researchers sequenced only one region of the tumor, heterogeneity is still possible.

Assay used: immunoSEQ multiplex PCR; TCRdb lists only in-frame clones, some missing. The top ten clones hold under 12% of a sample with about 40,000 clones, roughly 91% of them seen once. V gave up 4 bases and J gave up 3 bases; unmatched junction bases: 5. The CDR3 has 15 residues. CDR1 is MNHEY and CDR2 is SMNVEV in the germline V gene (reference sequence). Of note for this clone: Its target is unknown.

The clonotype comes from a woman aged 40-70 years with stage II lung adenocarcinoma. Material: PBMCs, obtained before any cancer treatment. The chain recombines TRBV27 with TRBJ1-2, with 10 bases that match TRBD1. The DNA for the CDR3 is TGTGCCAGCAGTTCCCTCGGGACAGGGGACTATGGCTACACCTTC. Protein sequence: CASSSLGTGDYGYTF.